The rows below give T cell receptor beta chains drawn from one sample of a study of vaccination and CD4 T cells after COVID-19. Their antigens remain unidentified. Each CDR3 protein gets one entry after TCRdb re-called the PCR reads with MiXCR. Counted here are 15,000 to 20,000 distinct CDR3 sequences, about 52% occurring once; the ten biggest clones make up under 4.5%. Sequences were obtained from CD4+ T cells from blood, cultured in vitro. Receptors were obtained from a human donor who had recovered from COVID-19. CDR3s include the opening cysteine and the closing phenylalanine or tryptophan. A D gene is named only where the DNA matches it firmly. Clone sizes are given selectively: once, few, many, or a class where the clone is expanded.

TRBV6-2/TRBV6-3	NA	NA	TRBJ2-1	CASRDWGVPLDNNEQFF	TGTGCCAGCAGGGATTGGGGAGTACCGCTAGATAACAATGAGCAGTTCTTC
TRBV30	once	TRBD1	TRBJ1-5	CAWSRGRRSNQPQHF	TGTGCCTGGTCGAGGGGGCGCCGTAGCAATCAGCCCCAGCATTTT
TRBV11-2	few	NA	TRBJ2-2	CASSFSDGGELFF	TGTGCCAGCAGCTTTTCCGACGGCGGGGAGCTGTTTTTT
TRBV14	NA	NA	TRBJ1-1	CASSQAGRPEAFF	TGTGCCAGCAGCCAAGCGGGGCGGCCTGAAGCTTTCTTT
TRBV6-5	few	TRBD1	TRBJ2-7	CASSLTGGPYEQYF	TGTGCCAGCAGTTTAACAGGGGGCCCCTACGAGCAGTACTTC
TRBV5-1	once	TRBD1	TRBJ1-6	CASSLAGQGSYSPLHF	TGCGCCAGCAGCTTGGCCGGACAGGGAAGTTATTCACCCCTCCACTTT
TRBV7-2	NA	TRBD2	TRBJ2-7	CASSRPGGGRDPGQQYF	TGTGCCAGCAGCCGCCCCGGGGGCGGGAGGGACCCTGGGCAGCAGTACTTC
TRBV20-1	NA	NA	TRBJ1-6	CSARERSSYNSPLHF	TGCAGTGCTAGAGAGAGAAGCTCCTATAATTCACCCCTCCACTTT
TRBV6-1	NA	TRBD1	TRBJ2-1	CASSRPDRGNEQFF	TGTGCCAGCAGCCGACCGGACAGGGGAAATGAGCAGTTCTTC
TRBV2	few	NA	TRBJ1-1	CASRPTRMNTEAFF	TGTGCCAGCAGACCCACCCGGATGAACACTGAAGCTTTCTTT
TRBV19	few	NA	TRBJ1-6	CASNPRRDNSPLHF	TGTGCCAGTAACCCAAGACGGGATAATTCACCCCTCCACTTT